This T cell receptor beta chain appears in the sequencing data of a study of radiotherapy plus CTLA-4 blockade in lung cancer. The CDR3 loop spans 16 amino acids. CDR1 and CDR2 from the germline V gene are MGHRA and YSYEKL. V was trimmed by 1 base and J by 4 bases, leaving 17 bases between them. Data came from immunoSEQ multiplex PCR; TCRdb stores just in-frame clones and leaves some out. The table includes about 73,000 clones, roughly 91% detected once. Specimen: peripheral blood, collected from a patient treated with radiotherapy plus ipilimumab. The receptor comes from a human donor with non-small cell lung cancer that progressed on radiotherapy plus ipilimumab. V usage is TRBV4-1 and J usage is TRBJ2-7, with D perhaps TRBD2 (5 bases). CDR3 DNA: TGCGCCAGCAGCCAAGTGCCGGACGAGGGAAAATACGAGCAGTACTTC. Amino acid sequence: CASSQVPDEGKYEQYF.